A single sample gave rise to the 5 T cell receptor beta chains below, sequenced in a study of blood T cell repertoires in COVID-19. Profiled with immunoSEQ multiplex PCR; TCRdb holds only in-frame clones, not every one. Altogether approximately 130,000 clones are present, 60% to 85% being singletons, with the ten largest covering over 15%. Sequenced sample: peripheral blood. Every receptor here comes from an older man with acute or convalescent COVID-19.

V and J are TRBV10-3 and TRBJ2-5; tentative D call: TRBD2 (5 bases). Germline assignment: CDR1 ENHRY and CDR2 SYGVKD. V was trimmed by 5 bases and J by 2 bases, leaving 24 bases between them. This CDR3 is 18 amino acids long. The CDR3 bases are TGTGCCATCAGTTCTCCCTACAACCAGTTGGGAGCTCAAGAGACCCAGTACTTC. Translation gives CAISSPYNQLGAQETQYF.

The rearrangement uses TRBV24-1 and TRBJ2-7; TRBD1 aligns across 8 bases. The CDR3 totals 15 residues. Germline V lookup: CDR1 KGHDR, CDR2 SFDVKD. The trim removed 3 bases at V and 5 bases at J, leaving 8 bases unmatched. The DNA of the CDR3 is TGTGCCACCAGTGATAGACAGGGGACGATCCACGAGCAGTACTTC. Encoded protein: CATSDRQGTIHEQYF.

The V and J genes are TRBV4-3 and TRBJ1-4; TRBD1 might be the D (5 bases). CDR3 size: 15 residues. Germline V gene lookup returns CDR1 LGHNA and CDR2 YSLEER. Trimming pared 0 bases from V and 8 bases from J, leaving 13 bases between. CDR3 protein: CASSQEARAWEKLFF. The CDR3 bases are TGCGCCAGCAGCCAAGAGGCCAGGGCGTGGGAAAAACTGTTTTTT.

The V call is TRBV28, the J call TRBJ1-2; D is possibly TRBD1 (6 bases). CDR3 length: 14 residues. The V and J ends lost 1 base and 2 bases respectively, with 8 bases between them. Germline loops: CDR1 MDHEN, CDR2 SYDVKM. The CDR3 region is CASSLLGGNYGYTF. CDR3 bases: TGTGCCAGCAGTTTATTAGGGGGAAACTATGGCTACACCTTC.

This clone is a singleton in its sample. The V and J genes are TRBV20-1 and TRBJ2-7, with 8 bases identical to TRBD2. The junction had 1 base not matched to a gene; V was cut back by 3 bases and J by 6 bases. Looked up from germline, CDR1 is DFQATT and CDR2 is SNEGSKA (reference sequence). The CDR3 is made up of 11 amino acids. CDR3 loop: CSASGGGEQYF. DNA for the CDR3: TGCAGTGCTAGCGGGGGGGGCGAGCAGTACTTC.